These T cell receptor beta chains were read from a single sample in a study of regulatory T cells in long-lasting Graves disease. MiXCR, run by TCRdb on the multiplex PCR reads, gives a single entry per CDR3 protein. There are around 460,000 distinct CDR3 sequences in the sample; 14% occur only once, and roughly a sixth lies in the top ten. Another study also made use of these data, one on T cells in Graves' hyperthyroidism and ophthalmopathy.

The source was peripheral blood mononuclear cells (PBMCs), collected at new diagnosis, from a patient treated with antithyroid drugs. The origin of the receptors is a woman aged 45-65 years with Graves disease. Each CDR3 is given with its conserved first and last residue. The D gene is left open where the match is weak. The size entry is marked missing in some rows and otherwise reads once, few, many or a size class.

TGTGCCAGTAGTATCGGAAGAGCCTACACCTTC	CASSIGRAYTF	NA	TRBV19	few	TRBJ1-2
TGTGCCTGGAGGGACAGGGCGGGCGCAGATACGCAGTATTTT	CAWRDRAGADTQYF	TRBD1	TRBV30	few	TRBJ2-3
TGTGCCAGCAGCCAAGGGGGGGGGTCCGCCGAGCAGTACTTC	CASSQGGGSAEQYF	TRBD2	TRBV3-1	many	TRBJ2-7
TGTGCCAGTAGTCCCCAGAGGGGGGGCAAGAATGAGCAGTTCTTC	CASSPQRGGKNEQFF	NA	TRBV19	NA	TRBJ2-1
TGTGCCAGCTCACCCGGGACAGGGGAGTCCTACGAGCAGTACTTC	CASSPGTGESYEQYF	TRBD1	TRBV18	many	TRBJ2-7
TGTGCCAGCAGTTACTCGACAAGAGGGCAGGCTAACCAAGAGACCCAGTACTTC	CASSYSTRGQANQETQYF	NA	TRBV6-5	many	TRBJ2-5
TGTGCCAGCAGTTACACAGGGAGCACCGGGGAGCTGTTTTTT	CASSYTGSTGELFF	NA	TRBV6-5	NA	TRBJ2-2
TGTGCCAGCAGTTTATCTGGTAGCGGGTCCTTTTATACGCAGTATTTT	CASSLSGSGSFYTQYF	TRBD2	TRBV27	many	TRBJ2-3
TGTGCCACCAGTGACCCACCTACAAGTACTAATGAAAAACTGTTTTTT	CATSDPPTSTNEKLFF	NA	TRBV24-1	NA	TRBJ1-4
TGTGCCAGCAGTCCTCAGGGTCCTATGAACACTGAAGCTTTCTTT	CASSPQGPMNTEAFF	NA	TRBV28	many	TRBJ1-1
TGTGCCATCACGGGGACTAGCGGGCGATACAATGAGCAGTTCTTC	CAITGTSGRYNEQFF	TRBD2	TRBV10-3	many	TRBJ2-1
TGTGCCAGCAGCCTACAGGGATCGGCTTTCTTT	CASSLQGSAFF	NA	TRBV6-2/TRBV6-3	NA	TRBJ1-1
TGTGCCAGCAGCTTAGGGGGGATTAGCACAGATACGCAGTATTTT	CASSLGGISTDTQYF	NA	TRBV7-3	many	TRBJ2-3
TGTGCCAGCAGTGAAGCGCAGGGTTATAATTCACCCCTCCACTTT	CASSEAQGYNSPLHF	NA	TRBV6-1	NA	TRBJ1-6
TGCAGTGCTACACCACTAACTAGCGGGACCTACAATGAGCAGTTCTTC	CSATPLTSGTYNEQFF	TRBD2	TRBV20-1	many	TRBJ2-1
TGTGCCTGGAGTGTACTGGGGGCGCGGCACGGGGAGCTGTTTTTT	CAWSVLGARHGELFF	NA	TRBV30	few	TRBJ2-2
TGCGCCAGCAGCTTGGCCACTTTAGCGGGGTACAATGAGCAGTTCTTC	CASSLATLAGYNEQFF	TRBD2	TRBV5-1	NA	TRBJ2-1
TGTGCCAGCACAGCGGACAGGGGTGGCACCGGGGAGCTGTTTTTT	CASTADRGGTGELFF	TRBD1	TRBV6-1	few	TRBJ2-2
TGCAGCGTTGGTGGGGACAGCTATGGCTACACCTTC	CSVGGDSYGYTF	TRBD1	TRBV29-1	few	TRBJ1-2